Listed below are T cell receptor beta chains from one sample, sequenced in a study of response to subunit inactivated influenza vaccine. Each CDR3 protein is one row after TCRdb ran MiXCR on the RT-PCR reads. The data show 150,000 to 200,000 distinct CDR3 sequences, approximately 12% seen once. These data were also reused for a study on T cells expressing NK-cell markers.

Sequenced material: CD8+ T cells sorted from PBMCs, taken about 13 days after vaccination. The source of these receptors is a man aged 50-60 years who received an inactivated influenza vaccine. Both conserved end residues are part of each CDR3. Each record gives: clone size, V gene, J gene, D gene, CDR3 DNA, CDR3 protein. D genes are given only for firm matches. For some rows the clone size is stated as once, few or many, or as a class when expanded; others skip it.

clone size: NA; V gene: TRBV20-1; J gene: TRBJ2-1; D gene: NA; CDR3 DNA: TGCAGTGCTAGGATGGTAGGGGGAGACTCCTACAATGAGCAGTTCTTC; CDR3 protein: CSARMVGGDSYNEQFF
clone size: NA; V gene: TRBV20-1; J gene: TRBJ1-2; D gene: NA; CDR3 DNA: TGCAGTGCTAGAGCCCCAACAGAATATGGCTACACCTTC; CDR3 protein: CSARAPTEYGYTF
clone size: NA; V gene: TRBV4-3; J gene: TRBJ1-4; D gene: TRBD1; CDR3 DNA: TGCGCCAGCAGCCAAACGGGACAGGGGGTTAGTGAAAAACTGTTTTTT; CDR3 protein: CASSQTGQGVSEKLFF
clone size: NA; V gene: TRBV7-9; J gene: TRBJ1-4; D gene: TRBD1; CDR3 DNA: TGTGCCAGCAGCGTTACAGGGGCTGGGTCTAATGAAAAACTGTTTTTT; CDR3 protein: CASSVTGAGSNEKLFF
clone size: NA; V gene: TRBV7-9; J gene: TRBJ2-1; D gene: TRBD2; CDR3 DNA: TGTGCCAGCAGCTCCTCCGCGACTAGCGGGATTTACAATGAGCAGTTCTTC; CDR3 protein: CASSSSATSGIYNEQFF
clone size: NA; V gene: TRBV4-3; J gene: TRBJ2-5; D gene: NA; CDR3 DNA: TGCGCCAGCAGCCAAGCGACAGGCCCCAAGGAGACCCAGTACTTC; CDR3 protein: CASSQATGPKETQYF
clone size: NA; V gene: TRBV6-2/TRBV6-3; J gene: TRBJ2-5; D gene: NA; CDR3 DNA: TGTGCCAGCAGTTTTTGGGAAGGGTCCCAGTACTTC; CDR3 protein: CASSFWEGSQYF
clone size: medium-sized; V gene: TRBV20-1; J gene: TRBJ2-5; D gene: TRBD2; CDR3 DNA: TGCAGTGCTAGGGCAACTAGCGGGGGGGTGACCCAGTACTTC; CDR3 protein: CSARATSGGVTQYF
clone size: few; V gene: TRBV6-2/TRBV6-3; J gene: TRBJ2-2; D gene: TRBD1; CDR3 DNA: TGTGCCAGCAGTTACAGGACAGGGCCCGGGGAGCTGTTTTTT; CDR3 protein: CASSYRTGPGELFF
clone size: NA; V gene: TRBV29-1; J gene: TRBJ1-1; D gene: TRBD1; CDR3 DNA: TGCAGCGTTGCGCCGACAGGGAGCACTGAAGCTTTCTTT; CDR3 protein: CSVAPTGSTEAFF
clone size: NA; V gene: TRBV12-3/TRBV12-4; J gene: TRBJ1-1; D gene: NA; CDR3 DNA: TGTGCCAGCAGCCTCCTAGGGGCGGGGGGCACTGAAGCTTTCTTT; CDR3 protein: CASSLLGAGGTEAFF
clone size: few; V gene: TRBV13; J gene: TRBJ2-2; D gene: NA; CDR3 DNA: TGTGCCAGCAGCCCGGGGTTCACCGGGGAGCTGTTTTTT; CDR3 protein: CASSPGFTGELFF
clone size: few; V gene: TRBV5-1; J gene: TRBJ1-5; D gene: TRBD1; CDR3 DNA: TGCGCCAGCAGCTTGTCGTTGGACAGGGGCTCGGACAATCAGCCCCAGCATTTT; CDR3 protein: CASSLSLDRGSDNQPQHF
clone size: many; V gene: TRBV10-3; J gene: TRBJ1-1; D gene: TRBD1; CDR3 DNA: TGTGCCATCCGAGACAGGGAAAACACTGAAGCTTTCTTT; CDR3 protein: CAIRDRENTEAFF
clone size: NA; V gene: TRBV7-9; J gene: TRBJ1-2; D gene: TRBD1; CDR3 DNA: TGTGCCAGCAGCACACAAGGGGGCAGCGACTATGGCTACACCTTC; CDR3 protein: CASSTQGGSDYGYTF
clone size: NA; V gene: TRBV2; J gene: TRBJ1-1; D gene: NA; CDR3 DNA: TGTGCCAGCAAGGATGGGGTGGTCACTGAAGCTTTCTTT; CDR3 protein: CASKDGVVTEAFF
clone size: NA; V gene: TRBV5-5; J gene: TRBJ2-7; D gene: NA; CDR3 DNA: TGTGCCAGCAGCCCGAATATAGCCGAGGGGCTCGAGCAGTACTTC; CDR3 protein: CASSPNIAEGLEQYF
clone size: few; V gene: TRBV5-1; J gene: TRBJ2-7; D gene: TRBD1; CDR3 DNA: TGCGCCAGCAGCTCTTTGACAGGGTCCTACGAGCAGTACTTC; CDR3 protein: CASSSLTGSYEQYF
clone size: few; V gene: TRBV18; J gene: TRBJ1-1; D gene: NA; CDR3 DNA: TGTGCCAGCTCACCATCCGGGATGAACACTGAAGCTTTCTTT; CDR3 protein: CASSPSGMNTEAFF
clone size: NA; V gene: TRBV20-1; J gene: TRBJ2-1; D gene: TRBD2; CDR3 DNA: TGCAGTGCTAGGGAAACCTCTAGCGGTAACTCCTACAATGAGCAGTTCTTC; CDR3 protein: CSARETSSGNSYNEQFF
clone size: few; V gene: TRBV29-1; J gene: TRBJ2-3; D gene: TRBD2; CDR3 DNA: TGCAGCGCCGTCGACCACGGACTAGCGGGGGTCCACCGTAGCGCAGATACGCAGTATTTT; CDR3 protein: CSAVDHGLAGVHRSADTQYF
clone size: few; V gene: TRBV9; J gene: TRBJ2-1; D gene: NA; CDR3 DNA: TGTGCCAGCAGCGTAGGAGGGGGTGGGTACAATGAGCAGTTCTTC; CDR3 protein: CASSVGGGGYNEQFF
clone size: NA; V gene: TRBV7-9; J gene: TRBJ1-4; D gene: TRBD1; CDR3 DNA: TGTGCCAGCAGCCCCCGGGACAGGGGATATGAAAAACTGTTTTTT; CDR3 protein: CASSPRDRGYEKLFF
clone size: NA; V gene: TRBV4-2; J gene: TRBJ2-2; D gene: NA; CDR3 DNA: TGTGCCAGCAGCCAAGAAGGGGGGGTAGTCACCGGGGAGCTGTTTTTT; CDR3 protein: CASSQEGGVVTGELFF
clone size: NA; V gene: TRBV20-1; J gene: TRBJ2-7; D gene: NA; CDR3 DNA: TGCAGTGCCTTGGACTTAAAGAACTCCTACGAGCAGTACTTC; CDR3 protein: CSALDLKNSYEQYF